The sequence of this T cell receptor beta chain was determined in a study of blood T cells in healthy people across ages. Study context: About one barcoded beta molecule per two T cells was the capture yield of template switching. Overall study results and limits: With donor CMV status unknown, expanded clonotype changes were possibly confounded. With naive T cell percentage, TCR beta diversity showed a strong correlation. Naive and antigen-experienced cells were not separated, limiting conclusive comparison.

A second roughly 6 to 12 cycle PCR used barcoded and J-beta primers. TCRdb called the 5' RACE reads again in MiXCR, with one record for every CDR3 protein. The data contain around 1,600,000 distinct CDR3 sequences, 35% to 45% of them singletons. This CDR3 spans 13 amino acids. CDR1 and CDR2 from the germline V gene are SGHRS and YFSETQ. V lost 4 bases, J lost 1 base, and 8 bases lay in between. This clonotype appeared a few times. Its antigen remains unknown. This TCR was recovered from a woman under 30 in good health. Sequenced: blood. This chain uses TRBV5-1 with TRBJ1-1; D gene ambiguous. Written as DNA, the CDR3 is TGCGCCAGCAGCGCGGCTGCGAACACTGAAGCTTTCTTT. The encoded protein is CASSAAANTEAFF.